This entry lists 21 T cell receptor beta chains sequenced from one sample in a study of T cells in localized non-small cell lung cancer. Produced via immunoSEQ multiplex PCR; TCRdb's table is partial and in-frame only. Of under 1,400 clones listed, 20% are singletons. The starting material was lung tumor tissue, obtained before any cancer treatment. The receptors originated from a female donor at least 60 years old with stage I squamous cell lung carcinoma.

In this sample, this clone turned up a few times. The chain carries TRBV11-3 and TRBJ1-4; 9 bases map to TRBD1. Germline V gene data show CDR1 as SGHNT and CDR2 as YENEEA. This CDR3 contains 14 residues. V was pared by 4 bases and J by 9 bases, with 6 bases of the junction left unmatched. DNA for the CDR3: TGTGCCAGCAGCTCCGCCGGGACAGGGAAAAAACTGTTTTTT. Translating it yields CASSSAGTGKKLFF. Together with reference TRBV11-3 and TRBJ1-4, the CDR3 gives the full variable domain: EAGVVQSPRYKIIEKKQPVAFWCNPISGHNTLYWYLQNLGQGPELLIRYENEEAVDDSQLPKDRFSAERLKGVDSTLKIQPAELGDSAVYLCASSSAGTGKKLFFGSGTQLSVL.

The V call is TRBV6-8, the J call TRBJ2-2; D not certain. V lost 5 bases and J lost 2, with 12 bases in between. CDR3 size: 15 residues. Germline V gene sequence: CDR1 MNHGY, CDR2 SAAAGT. The CDR3 bases are TGTGCCAGCAGTGACGGCACCTTCAACACCGGGGAGCTGTTTTTT. Its protein is CASSDGTFNTGELFF.

The chain has TRBV6-8 and TRBJ2-5, with 12 positions matching TRBD2. CDR1 MNHGY and CDR2 SAAAGT come from the germline V gene. The CDR3 length is 15 residues. V lost 6 bases to trimming and J lost 2 bases; unmatched junction nucleotides: 4. The CDR3 nucleotides read TGTGCCAGCAGACTAACTAGCGGGAGGCAAGAGACCCAGTACTTC. It is translated as CASRLTSGRQETQYF.

This rearrangement joins TRBV25-1 to TRBJ1-2, with TRBD1 as a possible D gene (5 bases). The CDR3 is 13 residues long. V lost 2 bases and J 8 bases, leaving 12 bases between the germline ends. CDR1 and CDR2 (germline): MGHDK, SYGVNS. In DNA, the CDR3 is TGTGCCAGCAGTGAACCCGGGGCAGGGGGCTACACCTTC. Translation: CASSEPGAGGYTF.

J is TRBJ2-1 and V is TRBV6-8; 9 nucleotides agree with TRBD2. The germline gives CDR1 MNHGY, CDR2 SAAAGT. CDR3 length: 15 amino acids. With 6 bases clipped from V and 3 bases from J, the junction kept 6 bases outside the gene matches. For the CDR3, the DNA is TGTGCCAGCAGCCGCCGAGCGGGAGGCTACAATGAGCAGTTCTTC. Residues: CASSRRAGGYNEQFF.

J is TRBJ1-1 and V is TRBV30; D may be TRBD1 (5 bases). The length of the CDR3 is 13 residues. Germline V gives CDR1 GTSNPN, CDR2 SVGIG (reference sequence). V gave up 5 bases and J gave up 3 bases, with 13 bases separating them. The CDR3 is CAWSVRGDTEAFF. The CDR3 nucleotides read TGTGCCTGGTCAGTTAGAGGGGACACTGAAGCTTTCTTT.

This chain uses TRBV18 with TRBJ2-7; 7 bases are shared with TRBD1. The CDR3 has 14 residues. J gave up 1 base and V 3 bases, and 3 bases lay outside the gene matches. Germline loops: CDR1 KGHSH, CDR2 LQKENI. In DNA form, the CDR3 reads TGTGCCAGCTCACCGGACAGGTATTCCTACGAGCAGTACTTC. As protein: CASSPDRYSYEQYF.

The gene calls are TRBV11-3 and TRBJ2-2, with 11 nucleotides matching TRBD2. This CDR3 is 15 amino acids long. J was trimmed by 5 bases and V by 5 bases; bases with no gene match: 4. Germline V lookup: CDR1 SGHNT, CDR2 YENEEA. CDR3 coding DNA: TGTGCCAGCAGCCCCGGGACTAGCGGAACCGGGGAGCTGTTTTTT. This sequence encodes CASSPGTSGTGELFF.

The chain has TRBV10-3 and TRBJ2-7, with 9 bases matching TRBD1. With 10 bases clipped from V and 2 bases from J, the junction kept 6 bases outside the gene matches. CDR1 and CDR2 from the germline V gene are ENHRY and SYGVKD. The CDR3 is 13 residues long. The CDR3 sequence: CASGTGNPYEQYF. The CDR3 nucleotides read TGTGCCAGTGGGACAGGGAATCCCTACGAGCAGTACTTC.

In its sample, this clone ranks as medium-sized. The genes are TRBV4-1 and TRBJ1-2; D uncertain. Germline V gene data show CDR1 as MGHRA and CDR2 as YSYEKL. The length of the CDR3 is 14 residues. The V end lost 0 bases, the J end lost 7 bases, and 12 bases lay between the germline ends. The CDR3 DNA is TGCGCCAGCAGCCAAGATCGGGTCCCTCCTGGCTACACCTTC. Amino acid sequence: CASSQDRVPPGYTF.

This clone was recorded a few times. This chain joins TRBV6-8 and TRBJ2-1, with 10 nucleotides matching TRBD2. This CDR3 region has 15 residues. CDR1 and CDR2 from the germline V gene are MNHGY and SAAAGT. J was trimmed by 8 bases and V by 6 bases; bases with no gene match: 10. The CDR3 spells CASSGVALAGDEQFF. In DNA, the CDR3 is TGTGCCAGCAGCGGGGTGGCTCTAGCGGGAGATGAGCAGTTCTTC.

By sample share, this clone is large (0.1 to 1%). V is TRBV11-3 and J is TRBJ2-2; D may be TRBD1 (6 bases). Trimming removed 7 bases at V and 3 bases at J, with 12 bases between. This CDR3 comprises 14 residues. Germline V lookup: CDR1 SGHNT, CDR2 YENEEA. The CDR3 DNA reads TGTGCCAGCACCTCGGGACAATACACCGGGGAGCTGTTTTTT. This codes for CASTSGQYTGELFF.

This clone was detected once. The chain employs TRBV18 and TRBJ1-5; 9 bases are shared with TRBD1. Germline loops: CDR1 KGHSH, CDR2 LQKENI. The trim removed 3 bases at V and 6 bases at J, leaving 6 bases unmatched. The CDR3 totals 15 residues. The CDR3 DNA follows: TGTGCCAGCTCACCTGCGGGACAGGGTGGTCAGCCCCAGCATTTT. It is translated as CASSPAGQGGQPQHF.

This clone is labeled as large (0.1 to 1%). V gene TRBV15 combines with J gene TRBJ1-3, with 10 bases matching TRBD1. The germline CDR1 and CDR2 sequences are LNHNV and YYDKDF (reference sequence). The CDR3 runs 16 residues. V lost 6 bases and J lost 4; bases outside the gene matches: 9. The CDR3 region has the DNA TGTGCCACCAGAGACAGGGGGCAGGTCGGCGGAAACACCATATATTTT. Protein sequence: CATRDRGQVGGNTIYF.

This clone was picked up a small number of times. V and J are TRBV9 and TRBJ2-7; tentatively, D is TRBD2 (6 bases). The CDR3 loop spans 13 amino acids. The germline V and J ends were trimmed by 7 bases and 6 bases, with 17 bases remaining between them. Germline values: CDR1 SGDLS, CDR2 YYNGEE. In nucleotides, the CDR3 is TGTGCCAGCGGGACGGAGGGGCGCGTCGAGCAGTACTTC. As protein: CASGTEGRVEQYF.

By frequency in the sample, this clone is large (0.1 to 1%). CDR3 bases: TGTGCCTGGAGTCGGGGGCCGAACACCGGGGAGCTGTTTTTT. It is translated as CAWSRGPNTGELFF. The chain recombines TRBV30 with TRBJ2-2; perhaps D is TRBD1 or TRBD2 (6 bases each). Germline V gene sequence: CDR1 GTSNPN, CDR2 SVGIG (reference sequence). V was trimmed by 2 bases and J by 0 bases, leaving 7 bases between them. This CDR3 is built from 14 residues.

The rearrangement uses TRBV6-8 and TRBJ1-4; tentative D call: TRBD1 (6 bases). The germline V gene has CDR1 MNHGY and CDR2 SAAAGT. CDR3 length: 14 amino acids. Trimming cost V 6 bases and J 10 bases, with 18 bases left between them. CDR3 sequence: CASSNDRLLGKLFF. DNA of the CDR3: TGTGCCAGCAGCAACGACAGGCTGTTGGGAAAACTGTTTTTT.

This clone rates as medium-sized (0.01 to 0.1%). This rearrangement joins TRBV6-8 to TRBJ2-5; D is perhaps TRBD2 (6 bases). CDR1 and CDR2 from the germline V gene are MNHGY and SAAAGT. This CDR3 has 15 amino acids. V lost 6 bases and J 1 base, leaving 15 bases between the germline ends. The CDR3: CASSISGTFQETQYF. The CDR3 nucleotides read TGTGCCAGCAGCATTAGCGGAACTTTCCAAGAGACCCAGTACTTC.

V and J are TRBV11-3 and TRBJ2-1, with 8 positions matching TRBD1. V gave up 5 bases and J gave up 10 bases; unmatched junction bases: 13. The CDR3 extends over 15 amino acids. Germline-derived CDR1 and CDR2 are SGHNT and YENEEA. The CDR3 coding sequence is TGTGCCAGCAGCCCCTTGACAGGGGCAATCGGAGAGCAGTTCTTC. Protein: CASSPLTGAIGEQFF.

The chain combines TRBV5-1 with TRBJ2-5; D is perhaps TRBD2 (6 bases). The germline V and J ends were trimmed by 2 bases and 4 bases, with 12 bases remaining between them. The CDR3 spans 14 residues. The V gene's germline CDR1 is SGHRS and CDR2 YFSETQ. Here the CDR3 DNA reads TGCGCCAGCAGCTTCCCAGGAGGGGTAGAGACCCAGTACTTC. It codes for CASSFPGGVETQYF.

This clone has a handful of counts. The V call is TRBV18, the J call TRBJ2-7; 10 nucleotides agree with TRBD2. The CDR3 is 16 residues long. V lost 0 bases, J lost 7 bases, and 9 bases stayed unmatched. The germline gives CDR1 KGHSH, CDR2 LQKENI. This CDR3 reads CASSPPGLAGEGEQYF. CDR3 nucleotide sequence: TGTGCCAGCTCACCACCAGGGCTAGCGGGAGAAGGGGAGCAGTACTTC. The full variable domain, its missing parts supplied by reference TRBV18 and TRBJ2-7, is NAGVMQNPRHLVRRRGQEARLRCSPMKGHSHVYWYRQLPEEGLKFMVYLQKENIIDESGMPKERFSAEFPKEGPSILRIQQVVRGDSAAYFCASSPPGLAGEGEQYFGPGTRLTVT.